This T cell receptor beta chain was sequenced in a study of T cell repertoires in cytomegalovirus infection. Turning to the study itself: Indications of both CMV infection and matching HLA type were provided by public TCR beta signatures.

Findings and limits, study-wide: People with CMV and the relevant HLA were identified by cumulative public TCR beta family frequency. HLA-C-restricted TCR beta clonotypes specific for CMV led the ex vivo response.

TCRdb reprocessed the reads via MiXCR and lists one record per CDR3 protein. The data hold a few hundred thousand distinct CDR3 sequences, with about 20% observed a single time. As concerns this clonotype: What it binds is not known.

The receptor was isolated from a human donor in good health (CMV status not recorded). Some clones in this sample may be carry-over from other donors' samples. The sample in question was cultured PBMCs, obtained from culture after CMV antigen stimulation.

CDR3 protein: CASSPFRLAGPHNEQFF. The CDR3 DNA sequence: TGTGCCAGCAGCCCCTTCCGACTAGCGGGGCCTCACAATGAGCAGTTCTTC. The chain carries TRBV7-8 and TRBJ2-1; 11 bases agree with TRBD2. The CDR3 is 17 amino acids. Trimming cost V 5 bases and J 5 bases; bases outside gene matches: 11. Germline loops: CDR1 SGHVS, CDR2 FQNEAQ. The full variable domain, with the rest looked up from reference TRBV7-8 and TRBJ2-1, is GAGVSQSPRYKVAKRGQDVALRCDPISGHVSLFWYQQALGQGPEFLTYFQNEAQLDKSGLPSDRFFAERPEGSVSTLKIQRTQQEDSAVYLCASSPFRLAGPHNEQFFGPGTRLTVL.